This entry lists 29 T cell receptor beta chains sequenced from one sample in a study of blood T cell repertoires in COVID-19. Profiled with immunoSEQ multiplex PCR; TCRdb holds only in-frame clones, not every one. The sample contains about 310,000 clones, roughly 88% of which appear only once. What was sequenced was peripheral blood. The receptors were gathered from a woman in her twenties or thirties with COVID-19, enrolled during active disease.

CDR3 DNA: TGTGCCTGGAGTGTACAGACAGGTGTCTATGGCTACACCTTC. Its translation is CAWSVQTGVYGYTF. J is TRBJ1-2 and V is TRBV30, with D possibly being TRBD1 (6 bases). Germline assignment: CDR1 GTSNPN and CDR2 SVGIG (reference sequence). CDR3 size: 14 residues. Trimming took off 0 bases at V and 4 bases at J, with 12 bases between the two ends. Full variable domain (remainder filled in from reference TRBV30 and TRBJ1-2): SQTIHQWPATLVQPVGSPLSLECTVEGTSNPNLYWYRQAAGRGLQLLFYSVGIGQISSEVPQNLSASRPQDRQFILSSKKLLLSDSGFYLCAWSVQTGVYGYTFGSGTRLTVV.

This chain joins TRBV30 and TRBJ1-4; 7 nucleotides line up with TRBD1. J lost 6 bases, V lost 0 bases, and 7 bases had no gene match. The germline gives CDR1 GTSNPN, CDR2 SVGIG (reference sequence). CDR3 length: 15 amino acids. CDR3 coding DNA: TGTGCCTGGAGTGTAATAGGCAGGGGGGATGAAAAACTGTTTTTT. It specifies CAWSVIGRGDEKLFF. The whole variable domain, remainder taken from reference TRBV30 and TRBJ1-4, is SQTIHQWPATLVQPVGSPLSLECTVEGTSNPNLYWYRQAAGRGLQLLFYSVGIGQISSEVPQNLSASRPQDRQFILSSKKLLLSDSGFYLCAWSVIGRGDEKLFFGSGTQLSVL.

This sequence joins TRBV28 and TRBJ1-2; D unclear. The CDR3 consists of 12 residues. Per the germline V gene, CDR1 is MDHEN and CDR2 is SYDVKM. V lost 2 bases to trimming and J lost 6 bases, with 7 bases between them. CDR3 bases: TGTGCCAGCAGTTTACAGGTCCATGGCTACACCTTC. The encoded protein is CASSLQVHGYTF.

The genes are TRBV13 and TRBJ2-1; TRBD2 agrees at 9 bases. Trimming at V came to 3 bases and at J to 10 bases, leaving 13 bases not matched to a gene. Germline CDR1 and CDR2: PRHDT and FYEKMQ (reference sequence). The CDR3 length is 16 residues. The CDR3 loop reads CASSFKPPGLAVEQFF. The CDR3 DNA sequence: TGTGCCAGCAGCTTCAAACCGCCGGGACTAGCAGTGGAGCAGTTCTTC.

The gene calls are TRBV5-6 and TRBJ2-1; D possibly corresponds to TRBD1 (6 bases). V was shortened by 0 bases and J by 4 bases, with 14 bases between the two germline ends. The germline V gene encodes CDR1 SGHDT and CDR2 YYEEEE. CDR3 length: 16 amino acids. The CDR3 DNA reads TGTGCCAGCAGCTTGGGATGGGGACACAGTTACAATGAGCAGTTCTTC. It codes for CASSLGWGHSYNEQFF.

This chain links TRBV5-1 with TRBJ1-1; no definite D call. CDR3 size: 14 residues. The V gene lost 2 bases and the J gene lost 1 base, with 9 bases spanning the gap. Germline CDR1 SGHRS, CDR2 YFSETQ. The CDR3 region has the DNA TGCGCCAGCAGCTTATTTACACCGAACACTGAAGCTTTCTTT. Its translation: CASSLFTPNTEAFF.

This sequence joins TRBV6-1 and TRBJ1-4; D not resolved. The CDR3 sequence is 15 residues long. V was pared by 2 bases and J by 10 bases, with 17 bases between. CDR1 and CDR2 from the germline V gene are MNHNS and SASEGT. The CDR3 sequence: CASSESGTRVVKLFF. The CDR3, as DNA: TGTGCCAGCAGTGAATCGGGAACTCGGGTTGTAAAACTGTTTTTT.

J is TRBJ2-3 and V is TRBV20-1, with D tentatively TRBD2 (6 bases). The V and J ends lost 3 bases and 0 bases respectively, with 13 bases between them. The CDR3 runs to 15 residues. Germline CDR1 and CDR2: DFQATT and SNEGSKA (reference sequence). Here the CDR3 reads CSASVGTVSTDTQYF. DNA for the CDR3: TGCAGTGCTAGTGTTGGGACTGTTAGCACAGATACGCAGTATTTT.

This rearrangement joins TRBV30 to TRBJ2-1, with D tentatively TRBD2 (6 bases). With 3 bases removed from V and 0 bases from J, the gap between germline ends came to 6 bases. The CDR3 totals 13 residues. Germline V gene sequence: CDR1 GTSNPN, CDR2 SVGIG (reference sequence). CDR3 nucleotides: TGTGCCTGGAGCGGGAGCTCCTACAATGAGCAGTTCTTC. Its translation: CAWSGSSYNEQFF.

This clone was seen a handful of times. The chain carries TRBV29-1 and TRBJ2-5; 13 nucleotides align to TRBD2. The CDR3 has 15 amino acids. V lost 3 bases and J lost 5; bases outside the gene matches: 6. Germline CDR1 SQVTM, CDR2 ANQGSEA. Here the CDR3 reads CSVDRGTSGIETQYF. DNA of the CDR3: TGCAGCGTTGACCGCGGGACTAGCGGGATTGAGACCCAGTACTTC.

This sequence joins TRBV5-4 and TRBJ1-2, with 7 bases identical to TRBD1. CDR1 is SGHNT, CDR2 YYREEE, per germline (reference sequence). The CDR3 has 14 residues. V dropped 1 base and J dropped 7; count of bases not matched to a gene: 7. In DNA form, the CDR3 reads TGTGCCAGCAGCTTGCCGAGGGGGCTTGGTGGCTACACCTTC. This gives the protein CASSLPRGLGGYTF.

As to this clone: The sample contains more than one DNA sequence encoding this CDR3. This chain joins TRBV18 and TRBJ2-1; D unclear. Germline CDR1 KGHSH, CDR2 LQKENI. V shed 0 bases and J shed 4 bases, with 4 bases lying between them. CDR3 length: 13 residues. The CDR3: CASSPPSYNEQFF. The DNA for the CDR3 is TGTGCCAGCTCACCACCGTCGTACAATGAGCAGTTCTTC.

The chain uses TRBV5-5 and TRBJ2-7; 7 bases fit TRBD1. The CDR3 runs to 13 residues. Germline CDR1 is SGHKS and CDR2 is YYEKEE (reference sequence). J was trimmed by 3 bases and V by 4 bases; bases with no gene match: 4. DNA of the CDR3: TGTGCCAGCAGCCCGGGACAGCTCTACGAGCAGTACTTC. Translating it yields CASSPGQLYEQYF.

V is TRBV30 and J is TRBJ1-1, with D possibly being TRBD1 (5 bases). Trimming left V 2 bases short and J 3 bases short, with 22 bases between. Germline V lookup: CDR1 GTSNPN, CDR2 SVGIG (reference sequence). The CDR3 runs to 17 residues. CDR3 loop: CAWSTNGGASRDTEAFF. CDR3 coding DNA: TGTGCCTGGAGTACCAACGGAGGGGCGTCTCGGGACACTGAAGCTTTCTTT.

This chain uses TRBV3-1 (or the pseudogene TRBV3-2) with TRBJ2-1; 7 positions match TRBD2. V shed 5 bases, J shed 5 bases, and the junction held 6 bases outside the gene matches. This CDR3 region has 14 residues. Germline CDR1 reads LGHDT; CDR2 reads YNNKEL (reference sequence). The CDR3 sequence: CASSGGGYNNEQFF. DNA of the CDR3: TGTGCCAGCAGCGGGGGGGGTTACAACAATGAGCAGTTCTTC.

The CDR3: CASSKTGTGAYEQYF. The CDR3 coding sequence is TGTGCCAGTAGTAAAACCGGGACGGGGGCCTACGAGCAGTACTTC. The V and J genes are TRBV19 and TRBJ2-7; D is possibly TRBD2 (6 bases). Germline loops: CDR1 LNHDA, CDR2 SQIVND (reference sequence). V lost 4 bases to trimming and J lost 2 bases, with 15 bases between them. The CDR3 runs to 15 residues.

The chain carries TRBV18 and TRBJ1-1, with 7 bases matching TRBD1. Losses at the gene ends were 0 bases for V and 6 bases for J; bases not matched to a gene: 7. The CDR3 is made up of 15 amino acids. From germline, CDR1 is KGHSH and CDR2 LQKENI. The CDR3 sequence is CASSPPDRAGAEAFF. The DNA of the CDR3 is TGTGCCAGCTCACCACCAGACAGGGCAGGGGCTGAAGCTTTCTTT.

In this sample, this clone turned up once. The chain combines TRBV6-5 with TRBJ1-5, with 8 bases fitting TRBD1. CDR1 is MNHEY and CDR2 is SVGAGI in the germline V gene. V trimming: 7 bases; J trimming: 2 bases; junction bases outside the gene matches: 7. The CDR3 sequence is 15 residues long. CDR3 nucleotide sequence: TGTGCCAGCACCGCACAGGGGGGAGGCAATCAGCCCCAGCATTTT. It specifies CASTAQGGGNQPQHF.

This clone was recorded once. The chain uses TRBV7-9 and TRBJ1-3; 8 bases match TRBD1. Per germline, CDR1 SEHNR and CDR2 FQNEAQ (reference sequence). The J segment lost 0 bases and the V segment lost 4 bases, leaving 11 bases of the junction unmatched. There are 18 residues in the CDR3. The CDR3 region is CASSSKWGQANSGNTIYF. The CDR3 nucleotides are TGTGCCAGCAGCTCCAAATGGGGACAGGCTAACTCTGGAAACACCATATATTTT. Looking up the rest from reference TRBV7-9 and TRBJ1-3 gives the full variable domain: DTGVSQNPRHKITKRGQNVTFRCDPISEHNRLYWYRQTLGQGPEFLTYFQNEAQLEKSRLLSDRFSAERPKGSFSTLEIQRTEQGDSAMYLCASSSKWGQANSGNTIYFGEGSWLTVV.

The chain recombines TRBV7-9 with TRBJ2-3, with TRBD2 matching 7 bases. J gave up 4 bases and V 1 base, and 8 bases lay outside the gene matches. Germline values: CDR1 SEHNR, CDR2 FQNEAQ (reference sequence). This CDR3 region has 16 residues. As DNA, the CDR3 is TGTGCCAGCAGCTTAGGTCGGGCGGGAGTGGCAGATACGCAGTATTTT. Translating gives CASSLGRAGVADTQYF.

The chain joins TRBV11-2 to TRBJ2-1; D gene uncertain. Germline V gene lookup returns CDR1 SGHAT and CDR2 FQNNGV. This CDR3 region has 14 residues. V lost 5 bases and J lost 1, with 9 bases in between. CDR3 amino acids: CASSPLSSYNEQFF. The CDR3 nucleotides read TGTGCCAGCAGCCCCCTATCATCCTACAATGAGCAGTTCTTC.

The chain combines TRBV29-1 with TRBJ2-1; TRBD2 agrees at 13 bases. The V segment lost 8 bases and the J segment 5 bases; nucleotides outside the gene matches: 9. CDR3 size: 15 residues. Germline CDR1 is SQVTM and CDR2 is ANQGSEA. The CDR3 coding sequence is TGCAGCTTGGGACTAGCGGGACCCTTACACAATGAGCAGTTCTTC. As protein: CSLGLAGPLHNEQFF.

The chain has TRBV5-1 and TRBJ2-2, with 9 bases that match TRBD1. There are 16 residues in the CDR3. With 1 base clipped from V and 4 bases from J, the junction kept 5 bases outside the gene matches. Looked up from germline, CDR1 is SGHRS and CDR2 is YFSETQ. CDR3 in DNA: TGCGCCAGCAGCTTGTTATTGACAGGGGGCACCGGGGAGCTGTTTTTT. Its translation: CASSLLLTGGTGELFF.

The chain uses TRBV5-8 and TRBJ2-5, with D perhaps TRBD2 (6 bases). Germline CDR1 SGHTS, CDR2 YDEGEE. Deletions cut 0 bases from V and 4 bases from J, with 13 bases between. CDR3 length: 15 residues. The CDR3 region has the DNA TGTGCCAGCAGCTTGGCCCGGCAGGGAGGAGAGACCCAGTACTTC. This gives the protein CASSLARQGGETQYF.

The chain is built from TRBV28 and TRBJ2-5; 9 nucleotides agree with TRBD1. Trimming at V came to 5 bases and at J to 5 bases, leaving 9 bases not matched to a gene. Germline V gene sequence: CDR1 MDHEN, CDR2 SYDVKM. This CDR3 spans 15 amino acids. The CDR3 here is CASSTSGQGGETQYF. CDR3 DNA sequence: TGTGCCAGCAGTACATCGGGACAGGGCGGCGAGACCCAGTACTTC. The whole variable domain, remainder taken from reference TRBV28 and TRBJ2-5, is DVKVTQSSRYLVKRTGEKVFLECVQDMDHENMFWYRQDPGLGLRLIYFSYDVKMKEKGDIPEGYSVSREKKERFSLILESASTNQTSMYLCASSTSGQGGETQYFGPGTRLLVL.

The rearrangement links TRBV19 to TRBJ2-5; the D gene is possibly TRBD2 (5 bases). CDR1 LNHDA and CDR2 SQIVND come from the germline V gene (reference sequence). CDR3 length: 13 amino acids. Trimming stripped 5 bases from V and 5 bases from J, with 12 bases between. The CDR3 bases are TGTGCCAGTAGTTCGGAAAGAGGGGAGACCCAGTACTTC. Its translation is CASSSERGETQYF.

This chain uses TRBV3-1 (or the pseudogene TRBV3-2) with TRBJ1-1, with a possible D match to TRBD1 (6 bases). Germline V lookup: CDR1 LGHDT, CDR2 YNNKEL (reference sequence). The CDR3 length is 12 residues. V gave up 2 bases and J gave up 7 bases, with 8 bases separating them. CDR3 sequence: CASSQKGVEAFF. The CDR3 nucleotides are TGTGCCAGCAGCCAAAAGGGGGTTGAAGCTTTCTTT.

The chain couples TRBV10-3 to TRBJ2-2; TRBD1 aligns across 9 bases. Germline loops: CDR1 ENHRY, CDR2 SYGVKD. CDR3 length equals 15 residues. V lost 10 bases and J lost 5; bases outside the gene matches: 11. The CDR3 is CATGRTGATTGELFF. The DNA for the CDR3 is TGTGCCACCGGGAGGACAGGGGCCACGACCGGGGAGCTGTTTTTT.

J is TRBJ1-2 and V is TRBV5-5, with 8 bases that match TRBD1. V lost 1 base to trimming and J lost 6 bases; unmatched junction nucleotides: 2. The V gene's germline CDR1 is SGHKS and CDR2 YYEKEE (reference sequence). This CDR3 region has 13 residues. The CDR3 region is CASSLSQGDGYTF. The CDR3 DNA reads as TGTGCCAGCAGCTTGTCACAGGGGGATGGCTACACCTTC.